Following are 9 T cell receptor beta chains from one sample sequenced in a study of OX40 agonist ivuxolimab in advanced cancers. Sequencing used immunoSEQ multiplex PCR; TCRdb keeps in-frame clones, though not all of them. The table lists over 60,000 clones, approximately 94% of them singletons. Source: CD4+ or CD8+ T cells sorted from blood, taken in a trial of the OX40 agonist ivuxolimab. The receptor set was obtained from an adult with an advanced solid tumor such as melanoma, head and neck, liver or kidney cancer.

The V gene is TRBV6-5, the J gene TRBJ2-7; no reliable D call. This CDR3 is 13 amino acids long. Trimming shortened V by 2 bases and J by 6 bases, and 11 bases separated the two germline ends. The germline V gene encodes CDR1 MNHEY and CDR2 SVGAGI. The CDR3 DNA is TGTGCCAGCAGTTACGGACCGGTGGGCGAGCAGTACTTC. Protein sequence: CASSYGPVGEQYF.

The CDR3 coding sequence is TGTGCCAGCAGCCTTAGCGGGGAACAAGAGACCCAGTACTTC. It translates to CASSLSGEQETQYF. The rearrangement joins TRBV11-2 to TRBJ2-5, with 8 bases lining up with TRBD2. CDR1 SGHAT and CDR2 FQNNGV come from the germline V gene. The CDR3 totals 14 residues. After removal of 5 bases from V and 2 bases from J, the junction contained 4 bases not matched to a gene.

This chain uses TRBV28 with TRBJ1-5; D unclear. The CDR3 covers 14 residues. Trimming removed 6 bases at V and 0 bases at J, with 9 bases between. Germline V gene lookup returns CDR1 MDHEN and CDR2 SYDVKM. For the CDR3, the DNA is TGTGCCAGCAGCACGACAACTAGCAATCAGCCCCAGCATTTT. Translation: CASSTTTSNQPQHF.

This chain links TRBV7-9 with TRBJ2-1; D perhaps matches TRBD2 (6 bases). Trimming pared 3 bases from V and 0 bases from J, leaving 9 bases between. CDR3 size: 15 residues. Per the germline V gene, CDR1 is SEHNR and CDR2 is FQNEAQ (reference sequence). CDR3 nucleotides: TGTGCCAGCAGCTTGGAGGGAATCTCCTACAATGAGCAGTTCTTC. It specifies CASSLEGISYNEQFF.

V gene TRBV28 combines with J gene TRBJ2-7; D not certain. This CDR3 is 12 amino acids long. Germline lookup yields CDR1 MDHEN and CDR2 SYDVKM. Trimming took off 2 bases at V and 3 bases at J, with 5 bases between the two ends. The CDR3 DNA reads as TGTGCCAGCAGTTTAAGACTCTACGAGCAGTACTTC. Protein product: CASSLRLYEQYF.

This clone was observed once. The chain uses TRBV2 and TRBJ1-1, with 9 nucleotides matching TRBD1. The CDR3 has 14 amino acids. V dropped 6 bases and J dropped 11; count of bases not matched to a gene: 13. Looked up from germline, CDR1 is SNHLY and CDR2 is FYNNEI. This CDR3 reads CASRLGQGGFGAFF. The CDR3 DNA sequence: TGTGCCAGCAGGCTGGGACAGGGAGGGTTTGGGGCTTTCTTT.

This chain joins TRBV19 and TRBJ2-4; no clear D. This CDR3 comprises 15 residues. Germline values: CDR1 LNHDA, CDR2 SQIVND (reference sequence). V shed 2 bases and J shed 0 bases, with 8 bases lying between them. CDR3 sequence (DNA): TGTGCCAGTAGTATAAACAGTCTAGCCAAAAACATTCAGTACTTC. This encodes CASSINSLAKNIQYF.

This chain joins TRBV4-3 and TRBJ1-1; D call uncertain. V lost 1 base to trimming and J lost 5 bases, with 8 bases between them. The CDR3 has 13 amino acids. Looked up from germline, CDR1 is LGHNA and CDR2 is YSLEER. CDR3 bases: TGCGCCAGCAGCCAAGTAAGTGGGACTGAAGCTTTCTTT. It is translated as CASSQVSGTEAFF.

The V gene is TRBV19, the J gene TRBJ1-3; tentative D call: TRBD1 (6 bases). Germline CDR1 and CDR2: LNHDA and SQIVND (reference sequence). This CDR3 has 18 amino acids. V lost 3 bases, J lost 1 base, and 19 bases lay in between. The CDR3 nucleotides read TGTGCCAGTAGTATGGGGCCCGGGACACAGGTTTCTGGAAACACCATATATTTT. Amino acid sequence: CASSMGPGTQVSGNTIYF. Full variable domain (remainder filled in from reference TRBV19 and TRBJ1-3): DGGITQSPKYLFRKEGQNVTLSCEQNLNHDAMYWYRQDPGQGLRLIYYSQIVNDFQKGDIAEGYSVSREKKESFPLTVTSAQKNPTAFYLCASSMGPGTQVSGNTIYFGEGSWLTVV.